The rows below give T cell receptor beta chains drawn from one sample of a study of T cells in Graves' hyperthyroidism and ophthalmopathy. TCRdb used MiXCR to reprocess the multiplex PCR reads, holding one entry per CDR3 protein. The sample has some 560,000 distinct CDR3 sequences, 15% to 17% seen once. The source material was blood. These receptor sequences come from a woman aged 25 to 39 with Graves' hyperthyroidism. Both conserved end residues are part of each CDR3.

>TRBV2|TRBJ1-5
CASSESDINQPQHF
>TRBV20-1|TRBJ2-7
CSAKFGASEQYF
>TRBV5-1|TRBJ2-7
CASSSHRASYEQYF
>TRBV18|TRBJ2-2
CASSPGTHTGELFF
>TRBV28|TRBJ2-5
CASSSLKGGGETQYF
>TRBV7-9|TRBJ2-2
CASSLPAGTGELFF
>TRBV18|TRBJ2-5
CASSPTTGGGETQYF
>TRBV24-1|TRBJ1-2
CATSGEAGGYTF
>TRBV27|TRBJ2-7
CASSPRGTSYEQYF
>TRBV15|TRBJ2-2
CATSRDRTSGNHGELFF
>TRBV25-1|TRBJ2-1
CASSEFTSSSYNEQFF
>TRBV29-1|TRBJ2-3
CSVPTPGTSQVDTQYF
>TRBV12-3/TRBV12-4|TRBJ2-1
CASLGLTTYNEQFF
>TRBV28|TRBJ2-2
CASSRLQASGSFAGELFF
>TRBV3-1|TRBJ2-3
CASSQERGGRTDTQYF
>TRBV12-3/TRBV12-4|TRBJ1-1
CASSYLVSTDTEAFF
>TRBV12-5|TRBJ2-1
CASGRGLAPYNEQFF
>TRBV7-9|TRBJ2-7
CASTVTSGRAPGEQYF
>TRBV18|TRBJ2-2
CASSPLDRANTGELFF
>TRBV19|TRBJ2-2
CASRTMGQNTGELFF
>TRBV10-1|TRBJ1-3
CASSEAPGQDSGNTIYF
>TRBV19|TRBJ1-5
CASSSVTDYLANQPQHF